This T cell receptor beta chain was observed in a study of cytomegalovirus exposure and HLA in healthy donors. This clone was observed a handful of times. Both 60 Vbeta primers and 13 Jbeta primers went into the PCR. Using immunoSEQ multiplex PCR, the repertoire was profiled, and TCRdb retains in-frame clones only, with some absent. Of 150,000 to 200,000 clones in the sample, about 75% were seen once. The CDR3 runs 14 residues. V lost 5 bases to trimming and J lost 5 bases, with 16 bases between them. Germline V gene sequence: CDR1 SGHKS, CDR2 YYEKEE (reference sequence). The sequence was obtained from a woman between 40 and 55 years old in good health and CMV-seropositive. The chain links TRBV5-5 to TRBJ2-5; TRBD1 is a possible D gene (6 bases). The sample comprised PBMCs. The CDR3 sequence: CASSQGTFRETQYF. The CDR3 region has the DNA TGTGCCAGCAGTCAGGGGACGTTCAGGGAGACCCAGTACTTC.